Here is one T cell receptor (beta chain) with its context. The antigen is undetermined. Second-dose intervals of approximately 4 or approximately 12 weeks were pooled. Sequenced by immunoSEQ multiplex PCR; TCRdb stores in-frame clones only, minus some. The sample has some 150,000 clones, about 92% seen once; the top ten hold roughly 1.5%. The data belong to a study of T cell responses to AZD1222 COVID-19 vaccine. General study findings and limits: Just six people given AZD1222 tested seropositive at baseline. Of spike-specific TCRs, nearly half reportedly target regions left unmutated in variants. The span of vaccine-associated CD4 TCRs extended across spike, with dominance at 160-218 and 743-854.

CDR3 length equals 12 residues. V was pared by 2 bases and J by 2 bases, with 0 bases between. Per germline, CDR1 KGHDR and CDR2 SFDVKD. The material was peripheral blood, obtained 28 days after the second AZD1222 dose. The receptor was derived from an adult who received the AZD1222 COVID-19 vaccine. The chain recombines TRBV24-1 with TRBJ1-3; D gene uncertain. CDR3 residues: CATSDSGNTIYF. The CDR3 nucleotides are TGTGCCACCAGTGATTCTGGAAACACCATATATTTT.